The rows below give T cell receptor beta chains drawn from one sample of a study of CD8+ T cells in alopecia areata. The assay was immunoSEQ multiplex PCR, and TCRdb's table has in-frame clones only and misses some. The table includes 200,000 to 250,000 clones, 64% detected once. This specimen consisted of CD4+ T cells sorted from blood, obtained at week 4, from a patient treated with tofacitinib. These receptors all come from a human donor with alopecia areata. The CDR3 runs from the conserved cysteine through the conserved F or W. D genes are given only for firm matches. The size field is filled for only some rows; it gives once, few, many or a size class.

V gene	J gene	clone size	D gene	CDR3 DNA	CDR3 protein
TRBV15	TRBJ1-1	-	-	TGTGCCACCAGCAGAGATCGCGGGCCCCGAGTCTTT	CATSRDRGPRVF
TRBV6-5	TRBJ1-1	-	-	TGTGCCAGCAGTTACAGGGGAGGCACTGAAGCTTTCTTT	CASSYRGGTEAFF
TRBV5-1	TRBJ2-7	-	-	TGCGCCAGCAGCTTGGGACAGACAGACGACGAGCAGTACTTC	CASSLGQTDDEQYF
TRBV7-9	TRBJ2-7	once	TRBD1	TGTGCCAGCAGCCGGGACAGCACTATTGACGAGCAGTACTTC	CASSRDSTIDEQYF
TRBV5-1	TRBJ1-1	-	TRBD1	TGCGCCAGCAGCCCCAGCACCGGGACAGAATACGAAGCTTTCTTT	CASSPSTGTEYEAFF
TRBV6-5	TRBJ2-7	-	-	TGTGCCACCGCCACCTCCTACGAGCAGTACTTC	CATATSYEQYF
TRBV20-1	TRBJ2-1	-	-	TGCAGTGCTAGGGATACCCCTGAGCAGTTCTTC	CSARDTPEQFF
TRBV5-6	TRBJ2-5	-	TRBD1	TGTGCCAGCAGGTCGACAGGGGGTTCAGAGACCCAGTACTTC	CASRSTGGSETQYF
TRBV19	TRBJ2-1	once	TRBD2	TGTGCCAGTAGTATCGGAGCGGGGACCCTTTACTATGAGCAGTTCTTC	CASSIGAGTLYYEQFF
TRBV27	TRBJ1-5	-	-	TGTGCCAGCAGTTTAGATAGCAATCAGCCCCAGCATTTT	CASSLDSNQPQHF
TRBV7-2	TRBJ1-2	many	-	TGTGCCAGCAGCCCGGAGCATCGCTATGGCTACACCTTC	CASSPEHRYGYTF
TRBV9	TRBJ2-5	few	-	TGTGCCAGCAGCGTTGGAGGGCTTAAAGAGACCCAGTACTTC	CASSVGGLKETQYF
TRBV5-6	TRBJ2-1	-	TRBD2	TGTGCCAGCAGCTGGAAAAGCGGGGGGGCGAGTAATGAGCAGTTCTTC	CASSWKSGGASNEQFF
TRBV15	TRBJ1-5	-	TRBD1	TGTGCCACCAGCGGGGGTGGATCCAGGGGGAATCAGCCCCAGCATTTT	CATSGGGSRGNQPQHF
TRBV29-1	TRBJ1-1	-	-	TGCAGCGTTGAGCTTAGACAGGCTCCTGAAGCTTTCTTT	CSVELRQAPEAFF
TRBV29-1	TRBJ2-3	once	TRBD2	TGCAGCGTGGACTCGGGACTAGGGGTCCGAGATACGCAGTATTTT	CSVDSGLGVRDTQYF
TRBV4-3	TRBJ1-1	-	TRBD1	TGCGCCAGCATGAGGACAGGCCGGAACACTGAAGCTTTCTTT	CASMRTGRNTEAFF
TRBV10-1	TRBJ2-5	-	-	TGCGCCAGCAGTGAGTCCGGCGGGGGCCTCGGGGAGACCCAGTACTTC	CASSESGGGLGETQYF
TRBV5-6	TRBJ1-2	-	-	TGTGCCAGCAGCTCCCGGGCCCTTTTAACTCCAGCTAACTATGGCTACACCTTC	CASSSRALLTPANYGYTF
TRBV4-3	TRBJ2-5	-	-	TGCGCCAGCAGCCAAGACAGGTACCAAGAGACCCAGTACTTC	CASSQDRYQETQYF
TRBV5-1	TRBJ1-1	-	TRBD1	TGCGCCAGCACCCAAGGGACAGCTTACACTGAAGCTTTCTTT	CASTQGTAYTEAFF
TRBV11-2	TRBJ2-5	-	TRBD2	TGTGCCAGCAGCCCGGGACTAGCGGGGGAGACCCAGTACTTC	CASSPGLAGETQYF
TRBV14	TRBJ2-1	few	-	TGTGCCAGCAGCCATCTCAGGGAGGGGGGTGAGCAGTTCTTC	CASSHLREGGEQFF
TRBV29-1	TRBJ2-3	-	-	TGCAGCGTTGCCAGCTTCTACACAGATACGCAGTATTTT	CSVASFYTDTQYF
TRBV7-2	TRBJ2-5	few	-	TGTGCCAGCAGCCCTTCGGACTCTATTTGGGCCCAGTACTTC	CASSPSDSIWAQYF
TRBV4-3	TRBJ2-5	-	-	TGCGCCAGCAGCCAAGGGCAGGGCGGCGAGACCCAGTACTTC	CASSQGQGGETQYF
TRBV30	TRBJ1-2	-	TRBD1	TGTGCCTGGAACCGACAGGGATTGGGTGGCTACACCTTC	CAWNRQGLGGYTF
TRBV29-1	TRBJ2-7	-	-	TGCAGCGTTAGAGGACAGCAGGGCGGACACTACGAGCAGTACTTC	CSVRGQQGGHYEQYF
TRBV30	TRBJ2-3	-	-	TGTGCCAGGGGCCTAGGCACAGATACGCAGTATTTT	CARGLGTDTQYF
TRBV10-3	TRBJ2-7	-	TRBD2	TGTGCCATCAAAGGCGGGGGCTCCTACGAGCAGTACTTC	CAIKGGGSYEQYF
TRBV5-4	TRBJ2-1	few	TRBD2	TGTGCCAGCAGCTGGGGACTAGCGGGGGGCGATGAGCAGTTCTTC	CASSWGLAGGDEQFF
TRBV29-1	TRBJ1-2	-	TRBD1	TGCAGCGTTGAACAGGGGGCGCGAGGCTACACCTTT	CSVEQGARGYTF
TRBV7-9	TRBJ1-6	-	TRBD1	TGTGCCAGCAGCCCCACAAGGACAGGCCGGCAGATAAATTCACCCCTCCACTTT	CASSPTRTGRQINSPLHF
TRBV18	TRBJ2-7	once	-	TGTGCCAGCTCACCAAGCCAGGGCTACGAGCAGTACTTC	CASSPSQGYEQYF
TRBV21-1	TRBJ2-5	-	-	TGTGCCAGCAGCAAAGAAGGGGAGGCAGGGGGGATGGAGACCCAGTACTTC	CASSKEGEAGGMETQYF
TRBV30	TRBJ2-3	-	-	TGTGCCTGGAGTGTTAGGACAGATACGCAATATTTT	CAWSVRTDTQYF
TRBV5-6	TRBJ2-1	few	-	TGTGCCAGCAGCTTGGTCCTTGACAGCTCCTACAATGAGCAGTTCTTC	CASSLVLDSSYNEQFF
TRBV21-1	TRBJ2-7	-	-	TGTGCCAGCAGCGGTTCGGGACAGGGGAACTCCTACGAGCAGTACTTC	CASSGSGQGNSYEQYF